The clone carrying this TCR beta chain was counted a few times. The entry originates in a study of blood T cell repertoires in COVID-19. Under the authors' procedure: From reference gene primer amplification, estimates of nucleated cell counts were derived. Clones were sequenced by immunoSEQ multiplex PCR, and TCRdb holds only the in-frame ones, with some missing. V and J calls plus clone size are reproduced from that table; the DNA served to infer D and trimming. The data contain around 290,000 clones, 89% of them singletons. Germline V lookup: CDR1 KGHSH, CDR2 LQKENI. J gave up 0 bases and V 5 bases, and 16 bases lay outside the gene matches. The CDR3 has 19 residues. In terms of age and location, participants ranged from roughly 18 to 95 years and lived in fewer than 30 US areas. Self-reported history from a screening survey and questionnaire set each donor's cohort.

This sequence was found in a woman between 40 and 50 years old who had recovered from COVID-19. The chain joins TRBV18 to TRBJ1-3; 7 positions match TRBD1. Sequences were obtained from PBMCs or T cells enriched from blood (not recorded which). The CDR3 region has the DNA TGTGCCAGCTCATTTTCCGGGACAGCCGAGGGGATCTCTGGAAACACCATATATTTT. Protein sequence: CASSFSGTAEGISGNTIYF.